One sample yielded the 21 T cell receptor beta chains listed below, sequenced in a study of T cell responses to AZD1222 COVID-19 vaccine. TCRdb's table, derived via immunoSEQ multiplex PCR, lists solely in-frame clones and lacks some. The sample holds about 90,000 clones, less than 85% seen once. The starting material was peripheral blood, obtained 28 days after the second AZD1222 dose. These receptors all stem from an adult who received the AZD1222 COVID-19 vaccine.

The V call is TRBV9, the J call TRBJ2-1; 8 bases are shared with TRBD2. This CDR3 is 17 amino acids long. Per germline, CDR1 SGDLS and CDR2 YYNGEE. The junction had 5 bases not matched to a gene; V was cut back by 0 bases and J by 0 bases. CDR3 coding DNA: TGTGCCAGCAGCGTAGGGGCTAGCGGGTTCTCCTACAATGAGCAGTTCTTC. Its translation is CASSVGASGFSYNEQFF.

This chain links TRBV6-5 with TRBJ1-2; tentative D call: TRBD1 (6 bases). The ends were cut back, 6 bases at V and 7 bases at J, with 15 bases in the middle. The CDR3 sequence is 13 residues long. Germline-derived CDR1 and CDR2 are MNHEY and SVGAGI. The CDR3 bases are TGTGCCAGCAGAAGGGACATGGGGGGTGGCTACACCTTC. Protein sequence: CASRRDMGGGYTF.

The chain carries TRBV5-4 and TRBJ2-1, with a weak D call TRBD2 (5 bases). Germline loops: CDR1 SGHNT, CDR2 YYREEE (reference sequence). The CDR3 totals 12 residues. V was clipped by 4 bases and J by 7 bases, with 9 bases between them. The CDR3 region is CASSPDWNEQFF. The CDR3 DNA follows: TGTGCCAGCAGCCCGGACTGGAATGAGCAGTTCTTC.

The CDR3 DNA reads TGTGCCAGCAGCCGACCGACAGGCCCAAACTATGGCTACACCTTC. As protein: CASSRPTGPNYGYTF. This chain joins TRBV11-2 and TRBJ1-2, with a possible D match to TRBD1 (6 bases). V was trimmed by 5 bases and J by 2 bases, leaving 15 bases between them. Germline V CDR1 and CDR2: SGHAT, FQNNGV. This CDR3 region has 15 residues.

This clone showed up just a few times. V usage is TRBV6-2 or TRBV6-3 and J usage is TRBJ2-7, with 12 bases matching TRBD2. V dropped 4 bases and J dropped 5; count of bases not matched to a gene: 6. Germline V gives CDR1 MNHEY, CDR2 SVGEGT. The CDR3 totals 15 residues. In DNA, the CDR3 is TGTGCCAGCAGTTTCGGACTAGCGGGAAGCGACGAGCAGTACTTC. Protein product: CASSFGLAGSDEQYF.

The CDR3 DNA sequence: TGTGCCAGCGACCCGTCGGGGAGCCCACTCACAGATACGCAGTATTTT. This gives the protein CASDPSGSPLTDTQYF. This rearrangement joins TRBV19 to TRBJ2-3, with a possible D match to TRBD2 (5 bases). The CDR3 is 16 residues long. Trimming left V 9 bases short and J 2 bases short, with 21 bases between. Germline CDR1 is LNHDA and CDR2 is SQIVND (reference sequence).

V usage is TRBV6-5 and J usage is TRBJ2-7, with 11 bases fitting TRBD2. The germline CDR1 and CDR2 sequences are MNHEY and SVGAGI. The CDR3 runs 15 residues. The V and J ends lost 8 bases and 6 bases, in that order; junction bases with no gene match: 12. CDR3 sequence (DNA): TGTGCCAGCGGGCCCCTCCTAGCGGGAGGTCGCGAGCAGTACTTC. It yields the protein CASGPLLAGGREQYF.

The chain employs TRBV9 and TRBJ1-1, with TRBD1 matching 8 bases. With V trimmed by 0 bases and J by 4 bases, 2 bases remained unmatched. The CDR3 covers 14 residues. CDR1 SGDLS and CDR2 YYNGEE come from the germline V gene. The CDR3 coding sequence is TGTGCCAGCAGCGTAGTGGACAGGGTCACTGAAGCTTTCTTT. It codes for CASSVVDRVTEAFF.

The DNA for the CDR3 is TGTGCCAGCAGCCCTGACTGGCGGGGCTACAATGAGCAGTTCTTC. Protein sequence: CASSPDWRGYNEQFF. This chain links TRBV9 with TRBJ2-1; weak D call: TRBD2 (6 bases). Trimming left V 4 bases short and J 3 bases short, with 14 bases between. The CDR3 has 15 amino acids. Germline values: CDR1 SGDLS, CDR2 YYNGEE.

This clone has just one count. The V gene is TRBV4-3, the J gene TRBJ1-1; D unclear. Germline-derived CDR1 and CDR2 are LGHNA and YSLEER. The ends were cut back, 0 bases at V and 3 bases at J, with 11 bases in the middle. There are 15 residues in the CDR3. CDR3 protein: CASSQDHRSDTEAFF. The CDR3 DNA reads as TGCGCCAGCAGCCAAGATCATAGAAGCGACACTGAAGCTTTCTTT.

In DNA form, the CDR3 reads TGTGCCAGCAGCAGGGGAGCAGGGCTCTATGGCTACACCTTC. Encoded protein: CASSRGAGLYGYTF. The rearrangement uses TRBV21-1 and TRBJ1-2. TRBV21-1 is a listed pseudogene. This CDR3 region has 14 residues.

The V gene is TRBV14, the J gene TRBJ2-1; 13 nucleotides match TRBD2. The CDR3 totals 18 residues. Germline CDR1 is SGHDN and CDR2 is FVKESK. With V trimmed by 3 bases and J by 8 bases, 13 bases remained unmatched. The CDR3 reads CASSQPLQGLAGVHEQFF. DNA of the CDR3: TGTGCCAGCAGCCAGCCCCTTCAAGGACTAGCGGGAGTCCATGAGCAGTTCTTC.

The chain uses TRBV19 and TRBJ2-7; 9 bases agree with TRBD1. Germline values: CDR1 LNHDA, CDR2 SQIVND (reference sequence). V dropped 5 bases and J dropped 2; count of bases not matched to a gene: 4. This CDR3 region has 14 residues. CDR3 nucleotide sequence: TGTGCCAGTAGTCGGACAGGGGAGGCCTACGAGCAGTACTTC. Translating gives CASSRTGEAYEQYF.

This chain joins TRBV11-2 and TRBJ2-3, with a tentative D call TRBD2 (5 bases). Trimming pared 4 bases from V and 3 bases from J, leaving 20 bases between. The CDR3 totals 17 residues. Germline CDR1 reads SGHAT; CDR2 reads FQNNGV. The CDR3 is CASSSPSGRRLTDTQYF. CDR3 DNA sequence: TGTGCCAGCAGCTCCCCATCGGGAAGGAGATTGACAGATACGCAGTATTTT. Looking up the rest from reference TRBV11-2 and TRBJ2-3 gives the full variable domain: EAGVAQSPRYKIIEKRQSVAFWCNPISGHATLYWYQQILGQGPKLLIQFQNNGVVDDSQLPKDRFSAERLKGVDSTLKIQPAKLEDSAVYLCASSSPSGRRLTDTQYFGPGTRLTVL.

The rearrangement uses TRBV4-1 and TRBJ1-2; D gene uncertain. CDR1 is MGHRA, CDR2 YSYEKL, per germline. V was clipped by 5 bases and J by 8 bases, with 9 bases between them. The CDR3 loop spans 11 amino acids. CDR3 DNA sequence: TGCGCCAGCAGCTATCGTCGGGGCTACACCTTC. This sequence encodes CASSYRRGYTF.

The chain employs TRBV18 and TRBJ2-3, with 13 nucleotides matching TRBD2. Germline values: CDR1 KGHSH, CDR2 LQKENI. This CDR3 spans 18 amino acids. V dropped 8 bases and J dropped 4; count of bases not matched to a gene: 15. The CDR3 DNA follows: TGTGCCAGCCCGACAGGACTAGCGGGAGATGGGTTAGCAGATACGCAGTATTTT. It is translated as CASPTGLAGDGLADTQYF.

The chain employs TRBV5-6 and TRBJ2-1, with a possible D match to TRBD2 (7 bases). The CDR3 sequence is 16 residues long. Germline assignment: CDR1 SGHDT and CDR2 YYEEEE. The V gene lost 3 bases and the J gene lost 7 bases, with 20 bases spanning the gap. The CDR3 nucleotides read TGTGCCAGCAGCTACGTGCCCGGGGGGCTAAGGAATGAGCAGTTCTTC. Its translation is CASSYVPGGLRNEQFF.

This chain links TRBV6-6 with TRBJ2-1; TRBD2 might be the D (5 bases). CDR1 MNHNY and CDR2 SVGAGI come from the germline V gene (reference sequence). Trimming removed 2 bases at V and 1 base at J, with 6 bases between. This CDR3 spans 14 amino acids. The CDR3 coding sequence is TGTGCCAGCAGTTACACGGGATCCTACAATGAGCAGTTCTTC. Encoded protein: CASSYTGSYNEQFF.

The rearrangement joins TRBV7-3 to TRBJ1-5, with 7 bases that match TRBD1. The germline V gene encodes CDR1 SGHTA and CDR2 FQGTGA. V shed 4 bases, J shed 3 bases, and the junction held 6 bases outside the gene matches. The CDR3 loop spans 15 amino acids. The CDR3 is CASSSQGQFNQPQHF. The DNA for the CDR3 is TGTGCCAGCAGCTCCCAGGGACAGTTCAATCAGCCCCAGCATTTT.

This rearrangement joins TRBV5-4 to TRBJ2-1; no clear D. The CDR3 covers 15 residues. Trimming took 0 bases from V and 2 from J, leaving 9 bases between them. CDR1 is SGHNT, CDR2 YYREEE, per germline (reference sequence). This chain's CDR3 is CASSLVAGPYNEQFF. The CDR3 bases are TGTGCCAGCAGCTTGGTAGCAGGCCCCTACAATGAGCAGTTCTTC. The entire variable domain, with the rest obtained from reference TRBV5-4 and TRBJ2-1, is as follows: ETGVTQSPTHLIKTRGQQVTLRCSSQSGHNTVSWYQQALGQGPQFIFQYYREEENGRGNFPPRFSGLQFPNYSSELNVNALELDDSALYLCASSLVAGPYNEQFFGPGTRLTVL.

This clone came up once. The CDR3 nucleotides are TGTGCCAGTAGTATTCCGACAGTCACTGGCTACACCTTC. Its translation is CASSIPTVTGYTF. The chain has TRBV19 and TRBJ1-2; a weak D match, TRBD1 (5 bases). The CDR3 is made up of 13 amino acids. Trimming left V 3 bases short and J 7 bases short, with 12 bases between. Looked up from germline, CDR1 is LNHDA and CDR2 is SQIVND (reference sequence).